The 12 T cell receptor beta chains below come from one sample, sequenced in a study of shared clonotypes between healthy human individuals. Using immunoSEQ multiplex PCR, the repertoire was profiled, and TCRdb retains in-frame clones only, with some absent. The table shows about 2 million clones, with about 95% occurring only once. In the naive CD8 group, cells lacked CD45RO and were positively selected for CCR7, so terminally differentiated effector memory CD45RA+ cells were left out. Sequencing input: naive CD8+ T cells sorted from blood. The receptors shown here come from a young man in good health.

CDR3 sequence (DNA): TGCGCCAGCAGCCCCCGGGCAGGCGAATATACGAACACCGGGGAGCTGTTTTTT. Protein product: CASSPRAGEYTNTGELFF. The genes are TRBV4-1 and TRBJ2-2; no clear D. The CDR3 runs to 18 residues. V was trimmed by 4 bases and J by 0 bases, leaving 18 bases between them. CDR1 is MGHRA and CDR2 is YSYEKL in the germline V gene.

This chain uses TRBV4-1 with TRBJ1-3; D unresolved. The germline V gene has CDR1 MGHRA and CDR2 YSYEKL. This CDR3 is 16 amino acids long. Trimming took off 0 bases at V and 3 bases at J, with 12 bases between the two ends. This chain's CDR3 is CASSQEPRGLGNTIYF. The CDR3 DNA follows: TGCGCCAGCAGCCAAGAACCCCGAGGGCTTGGAAACACCATATATTTT.

The chain carries TRBV2 and TRBJ2-4, with D perhaps matching TRBD1 or TRBD2 (5 bases each). This CDR3 is built from 17 residues. Germline V lookup: CDR1 SNHLY, CDR2 FYNNEI. V was trimmed by 2 bases and J by 1 base, leaving 15 bases between them. The CDR3 sequence: CASSESRVGLAKNIQYF. In DNA, the CDR3 is TGTGCCAGCAGTGAAAGCAGGGTAGGACTGGCCAAAAACATTCAGTACTTC.

The J gene is TRBJ1-1, the V gene TRBV29-1, with D maybe TRBD1 (6 bases). The CDR3 spans 12 residues. V was cut by 7 bases and J by 1 base, with 10 bases left in between. The germline V gene encodes CDR1 SQVTM and CDR2 ANQGSEA. The CDR3 sequence is CSAWTANTEAFF. CDR3 DNA: TGCAGCGCTTGGACAGCGAACACTGAAGCTTTCTTT.

This chain uses TRBV2 with TRBJ2-5; no firm D call. The CDR3 is made up of 13 amino acids. The V gene's germline CDR1 is SNHLY and CDR2 FYNNEI. Trimming removed 4 bases at V and 7 bases at J, with 13 bases between. The CDR3 reads CASSGPGAGTQYF. CDR3 DNA: TGTGCCAGCAGTGGGCCTGGCGCAGGGACCCAGTACTTC.

This clone has just one count. The chain is built from TRBV11-3 and TRBJ2-7; 8 positions agree with TRBD1. The CDR3 sequence is 15 residues long. Unmatched junction bases numbered 7, after V lost 4 bases and J lost 2 bases. The germline V gene has CDR1 SGHNT and CDR2 YENEEA. This CDR3 reads CASSSDREMPYEQYF. The CDR3 bases are TGTGCCAGCAGCTCGGACAGGGAGATGCCCTACGAGCAGTACTTC.

V usage is TRBV5-1 and J usage is TRBJ2-2, with 7 bases that match TRBD2. The CDR3 spans 17 residues. Germline CDR1 and CDR2: SGHRS and YFSETQ. J gave up 3 bases and V 7 bases, and 15 bases lay outside the gene matches. The CDR3 sequence: CASSASSSGGYTGELFF. The CDR3 nucleotides read TGCGCCAGCTCAGCGTCGTCTTCGGGGGGATACACCGGGGAGCTGTTTTTT.

The genes are TRBV30 and TRBJ1-2; no clear D gene. Germline CDR1 is GTSNPN and CDR2 is SVGIG (reference sequence). V lost 2 bases, J lost 1 base, and 11 bases lay in between. The CDR3 has 14 residues. CDR3 DNA: TGTGCCTGGAGTAACGGTCGCCTTAACTATGGCTACACCTTC. This encodes CAWSNGRLNYGYTF.

The chain is built from TRBV28 and TRBJ1-5, with a weak D call TRBD1 (6 bases). This CDR3 is 16 amino acids long. V was clipped by 1 base and J by 5 bases, with 15 bases between them. CDR1 MDHEN and CDR2 SYDVKM come from the germline V gene. CDR3 loop: CASSLFGTGRHQPQHF. Here the CDR3 DNA reads TGTGCCAGCAGTTTATTCGGAACAGGGAGACATCAGCCCCAGCATTTT.

This chain uses TRBV5-4 with TRBJ2-4; TRBD1 aligns across 10 bases. This CDR3 comprises 14 residues. Germline CDR1 and CDR2: SGHNT and YYREEE (reference sequence). The J segment lost 10 bases and the V segment lost 0 bases, leaving 4 bases of the junction unmatched. The CDR3 loop reads CASSLGGTGEIQYF. In DNA, the CDR3 is TGTGCCAGCAGCTTGGGAGGGACAGGGGAGATTCAGTACTTC.

The chain has TRBV27 and TRBJ1-1; no reliable D call. Trimming took off 6 bases at V and 10 bases at J, with 18 bases between the two ends. Looked up from germline, CDR1 is MNHEY and CDR2 is SMNVEV (reference sequence). CDR3 length: 13 amino acids. The CDR3 protein is CASSRDTTVGAFF. The CDR3 DNA reads as TGTGCCAGCAGCCGAGACACGACCGTGGGAGCTTTCTTT.

The chain is built from TRBV11-2 and TRBJ1-5, with D uncertain. Germline CDR1 is SGHAT and CDR2 is FQNNGV. The CDR3 is 15 residues long. V lost 5 bases and J lost 3, with 14 bases in between. The chain's CDR3 is CASSLGGQVNQPQHF. The CDR3 DNA follows: TGTGCCAGCAGCCTGGGCGGGCAGGTCAATCAGCCCCAGCATTTT.